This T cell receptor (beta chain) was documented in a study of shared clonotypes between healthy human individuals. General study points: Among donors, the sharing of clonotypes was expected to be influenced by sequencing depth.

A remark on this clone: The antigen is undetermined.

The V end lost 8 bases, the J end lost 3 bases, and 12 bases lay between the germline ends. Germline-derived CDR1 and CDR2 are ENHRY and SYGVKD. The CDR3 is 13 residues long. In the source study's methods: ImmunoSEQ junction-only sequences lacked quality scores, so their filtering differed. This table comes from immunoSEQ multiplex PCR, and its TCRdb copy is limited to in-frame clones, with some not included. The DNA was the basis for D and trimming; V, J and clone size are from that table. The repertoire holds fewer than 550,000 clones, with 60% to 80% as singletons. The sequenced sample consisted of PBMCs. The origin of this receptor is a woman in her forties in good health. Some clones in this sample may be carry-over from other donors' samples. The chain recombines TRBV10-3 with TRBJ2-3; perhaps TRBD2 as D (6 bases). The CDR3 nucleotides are TGTGCCATCGCGGCAGGGAGGACAGATACGCAGTATTTT. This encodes CAIAAGRTDTQYF.